This T cell receptor (beta chain) is from a study of blood T cell repertoires in COVID-19. Repertoires were generated with immunoSEQ multiplex PCR, while TCRdb's copy carries only in-frame clones and drops some. The table lists 100,000 to 150,000 clones, about four fifths of them singletons. CDR3 size: 15 residues. CDR1 and CDR2 from the germline V gene are MNHEY and SVGAGI. The V and J ends lost 3 bases and 2 bases respectively, with 13 bases between them. The chain carries TRBV6-5 and TRBJ1-2; D may be TRBD1 (5 bases). The TCR sequence derives from a man aged 35 to 55 with active or convalescent COVID-19. The specimen was peripheral blood. The CDR3 here is CASSYGRGRNYGYTF. CDR3 DNA sequence: TGTGCCAGCAGTTATGGGAGGGGTCGGAACTATGGCTACACCTTC.